The next 31 T cell receptor beta chains were all read from a single sample in a study of CD8 T cells in Susac syndrome. RNA was extracted with the RNeasy kit, and a quantity of roughly 0.5 to 1 ug was reverse transcribed using random hexamers. TCRdb re-analysed the immunoSEQ multiplex PCR reads in MiXCR, keeping a single row per CDR3 protein. In the table there are around 170,000 distinct CDR3 sequences, approximately 94% of which are singletons. The sequencing input was CD4+ T cells from PBMCs. The receptors derive from a human donor with Susac syndrome.

The chain carries TRBV19 and TRBJ2-2; D may match TRBD1 or TRBD2 (5 bases each). The germline CDR1 and CDR2 sequences are LNHDA and SQIVND (reference sequence). V was pared by 3 bases and J by 3 bases, with 8 bases between. The CDR3 contains 14 residues. The CDR3 DNA is TGTGCCAGTAGTATGCAGGGAGACACCGGGGAGCTGTTTTTT. Translating it yields CASSMQGDTGELFF.

V and J are TRBV7-3 and TRBJ2-1; perhaps D is TRBD1 or TRBD2 (5 bases each). Germline CDR1 reads SGHTA; CDR2 reads FQGTGA. V lost 5 bases, J lost 7 bases, and 15 bases lay in between. CDR3 size: 14 residues. The CDR3 spells CASSAGLGENEQFF. The CDR3 region has the DNA TGTGCCAGCAGCGCGGGCCTAGGGGAAAATGAGCAGTTCTTC.

The CDR3 loop is CASSVGTSKVHNEQFF. The CDR3 DNA follows: TGTGCCAGCAGCGTTGGGACTAGCAAGGTTCACAATGAGCAGTTCTTC. This chain uses TRBV9 with TRBJ2-1, with 9 bases that match TRBD2. Germline V gene sequence: CDR1 SGDLS, CDR2 YYNGEE. The CDR3 consists of 16 residues. V was clipped by 2 bases and J by 5 bases; unmatched bases: 8.

A few counts support this clonotype. V usage is TRBV18 and J usage is TRBJ2-5; D call uncertain. The CDR3 is 12 residues long. Trimming removed 3 bases from V and 2 bases from J, with 4 bases in between. Germline CDR1 reads KGHSH; CDR2 reads LQKENI. CDR3 loop: CASSPKQETQYF. The CDR3 bases are TGTGCCAGCTCACCGAAACAAGAGACCCAGTACTTC.

The rearrangement uses TRBV24-1 and TRBJ2-3, with 10 bases aligning to TRBD2. V shed 3 bases, J shed 2 bases, and the junction held 7 bases outside the gene matches. Germline V lookup: CDR1 KGHDR, CDR2 SFDVKD. There are 17 residues in the CDR3. CDR3 loop: CATSDRDSGGITDTQYF. CDR3 coding DNA: TGTGCCACCAGTGATCGTGATAGCGGGGGGATCACAGATACGCAGTATTTT.

This chain uses TRBV30 with TRBJ1-2; D may be TRBD1 (5 bases). With 0 bases removed from V and 8 bases from J, the gap between germline ends came to 16 bases. This CDR3 has 14 amino acids. CDR1 is GTSNPN and CDR2 is SVGIG in the germline V gene (reference sequence). The CDR3 DNA follows: TGTGCCTGGAGTGTACACGTCTCAGGGCACGGCTACACCTTC. Amino acids: CAWSVHVSGHGYTF.

The CDR3 region has the DNA TGCGCCAGCAGCTCAAGTCCCGAAGAGACCCAGTACTTC. This encodes CASSSSPEETQYF. The rearrangement joins TRBV5-1 to TRBJ2-5; D ambiguous. The CDR3 has 13 residues. V was shortened by 3 bases and J by 3 bases, with 9 bases between the two germline ends. Germline values: CDR1 SGHRS, CDR2 YFSETQ.

The chain is built from TRBV25-1 and TRBJ1-5; weak D call: TRBD1 (6 bases). Germline V lookup: CDR1 MGHDK, CDR2 SYGVNS. This CDR3 has 15 residues. V lost 0 bases, J lost 7 bases, and 13 bases lay in between. The DNA for the CDR3 is TGTGCCAGCAGTGAATACGGGGGGCAGGGGCAGCCCCAGCATTTT. Protein sequence: CASSEYGGQGQPQHF. The full variable domain, in which reference TRBV25-1 and TRBJ1-5 provide the parts outside the CDR3, is EADIYQTPRYLVIGTGKKITLECSQTMGHDKMYWYQQDPGMELHLIHYSYGVNSTEKGDLSSESTVSRIRTEHFPLTLESARPSHTSQYLCASSEYGGQGQPQHFGDGTRLSIL.

CDR3 sequence reads: CAISPLGYEQYF. The CDR3 nucleotides read TGTGCCATCAGTCCTCTCGGGTACGAGCAGTACTTC. V usage is TRBV10-3 and J usage is TRBJ2-7; D unresolved. Germline V CDR1 and CDR2: ENHRY, SYGVKD. Trimming cost V 5 bases and J 4 bases, with 9 bases left between them. The CDR3 is made up of 12 amino acids.

The chain carries TRBV20-1 and TRBJ1-2, with 7 bases lining up with TRBD1. Trimming took 0 bases from V and 4 from J; bases not matched to a gene: 8. Germline loops: CDR1 DFQATT, CDR2 SNEGSKA (reference sequence). The CDR3 runs 15 residues. In DNA form, the CDR3 reads TGCAGTGCTAGAGATTCCCCTCAGGGGGTCTATGGCTACACCTTC. Encoded protein: CSARDSPQGVYGYTF.

J is TRBJ2-3 and V is TRBV10-3; TRBD1 might be the D (6 bases). Germline-derived CDR1 and CDR2 are ENHRY and SYGVKD. The CDR3 is made up of 15 amino acids. Deletions cut 0 bases from V and 2 bases from J, with 9 bases between. The CDR3 DNA is TGTGCCATCAGTGAGTCCAGGGGTTACACAGATACGCAGTATTTT. Its protein is CAISESRGYTDTQYF.

The gene calls are TRBV4-2 and TRBJ2-7; D gene unclear. The CDR3 sequence is 11 residues long. The V and J ends lost 0 bases and 10 bases respectively, with 7 bases between them. Germline loops: CDR1 LGHNA, CDR2 YNFKEQ. The CDR3 protein is CASSQDGSQYF. The DNA of the CDR3 is TGTGCCAGCAGCCAAGATGGGTCACAGTACTTC.

The chain carries TRBV5-7 and TRBJ2-3; possible D gene TRBD2, 5 bases. TRBV5-7 belongs to the ORF category, with a function that is uncertain. V lost 0 bases, J lost 7 bases, and 15 bases lay in between. The CDR3 sequence is 15 residues long. The CDR3 sequence: CASSLVDRRGYTQYF. CDR3 sequence (DNA): TGTGCCAGCAGCTTGGTGGACCGTCGGGGTTATACGCAGTATTTT.

The chain links TRBV10-3 to TRBJ2-2; D may be TRBD2 (5 bases). This CDR3 is built from 15 residues. Trimming removed 7 bases from V and 2 bases from J, with 14 bases in between. Germline V gives CDR1 ENHRY, CDR2 SYGVKD. The CDR3 nucleotides read TGTGCCATCAACCCACGGGGTCTTAACACCGGGGAGCTGTTTTTT. This translates into CAINPRGLNTGELFF.

V and J are TRBV30 and TRBJ1-4; no firm D call. This CDR3 comprises 10 residues. The germline CDR1 and CDR2 sequences are GTSNPN and SVGIG (reference sequence). V lost 3 bases, J lost 8 bases, and 4 bases lay in between. CDR3 DNA sequence: TGTGCCTGGAGGAGAGAAAAACTGTTTTTT. Protein product: CAWRREKLFF.

The chain joins TRBV2 to TRBJ2-5, with D maybe TRBD2 (5 bases). V lost 2 bases and J lost 5, with 12 bases in between. This CDR3 is built from 14 residues. Looked up from germline, CDR1 is SNHLY and CDR2 is FYNNEI. The CDR3 bases are TGTGCCAGCAGTGAACCCCTAGCTAGCGAGACCCAGTACTTC. Its protein product is CASSEPLASETQYF.

Only one count was recorded for this clonotype. The chain couples TRBV20-1 to TRBJ1-5, with a possible D match to TRBD1 (5 bases). This CDR3 spans 15 amino acids. Germline CDR1 DFQATT, CDR2 SNEGSKA (reference sequence). Trimming stripped 2 bases from V and 0 bases from J, with 11 bases between. CDR3 DNA sequence: TGCAGTGCTAGATATCAGGGAAATAGCAATCAGCCCCAGCATTTT. Encoded protein: CSARYQGNSNQPQHF.

The chain joins TRBV5-6 to TRBJ1-2; no clear D gene. The CDR3 consists of 13 residues. Trimming removed 6 bases from V and 4 bases from J, with 13 bases in between. In germline, CDR1 is SGHDT, CDR2 YYEEEE. CDR3 residues: CASNLGRSYGYTF. Here the CDR3 DNA reads TGTGCCAGCAACCTTGGTAGGAGCTATGGCTACACCTTC.

This rearrangement joins TRBV6-5 to TRBJ1-5; D is unresolved. CDR1 and CDR2 from the germline V gene are MNHEY and SVGAGI. V was cut by 6 bases and J by 0 bases, with 9 bases left in between. The CDR3 spans 14 residues. The chain's CDR3 is CASRDGYSNQPQHF. In DNA, the CDR3 is TGTGCCAGCAGAGACGGATATAGCAATCAGCCCCAGCATTTT.

The gene calls are TRBV30 and TRBJ2-7, with TRBD2 as a possible D gene (5 bases). This CDR3 is built from 12 residues. Germline CDR1 and CDR2: GTSNPN and SVGIG (reference sequence). V was clipped by 4 bases and J by 6 bases, with 13 bases between them. This chain's CDR3 is CAWTPTAVEQYF. DNA for the CDR3: TGTGCCTGGACCCCCACAGCGGTCGAGCAGTACTTC.

The chain is built from TRBV27 and TRBJ2-4; perhaps TRBD2 as D (6 bases). Germline CDR1 reads MNHEY; CDR2 reads SMNVEV (reference sequence). CDR3 length: 16 residues. Between the trimmed V and J ends, which lost 6 bases and 2 bases, there was a span of 17 bases. This chain's CDR3 is CASSPGTGSPKNIQYF. The DNA for the CDR3 is TGTGCCAGCAGCCCGGGGACTGGGAGCCCCAAAAACATTCAGTACTTC.

The DNA of the CDR3 is TGTGCCAGCAAAGGCGGTGCTGGCTATGGCTACACCTTC. It yields the protein CASKGGAGYGYTF. V usage is TRBV7-8 and J usage is TRBJ1-2; D is unclear. V lost 7 bases to trimming and J lost 4 bases, with 13 bases between them. Germline values: CDR1 SGHVS, CDR2 FQNEAQ. The CDR3 length is 13 residues.

This sequence joins TRBV6-5 and TRBJ2-7; TRBD2 agrees at 8 bases. V was clipped by 6 bases and J by 5 bases; unmatched bases: 12. Germline CDR1 is MNHEY and CDR2 is SVGAGI. This CDR3 region has 15 residues. CDR3 nucleotides: TGTGCCAGCAGCCCCTGGCCCGGGGGGGTCGACGAGCAGTACTTC. It translates to CASSPWPGGVDEQYF.

V gene TRBV11-2 combines with J gene TRBJ2-4; no definite D call. CDR3 length: 17 residues. Germline lookup yields CDR1 SGHAT and CDR2 FQNNGV. V lost 2 bases and J 0 bases, leaving 14 bases between the germline ends. The DNA for the CDR3 is TGTGCCAGCAGCTTAAAGTCTAGGGAACTAGCCAAAAACATTCAGTACTTC. Protein product: CASSLKSRELAKNIQYF.

The CDR3 sequence is CASSGGGLEQFF. CDR3 in DNA: TGTGCCAGCAGTGGGGGGGGGCTTGAGCAGTTCTTC. The chain is built from TRBV27 and TRBJ2-1; D possibly corresponds to TRBD2 (7 bases). Germline-derived CDR1 and CDR2 are MNHEY and SMNVEV (reference sequence). The CDR3 runs 12 residues. With 5 bases removed from V and 9 bases from J, the gap between germline ends came to 11 bases.

This clonotype appeared a few times. The chain uses TRBV6-6 and TRBJ2-2; 9 positions agree with TRBD1. The V and J ends lost 4 bases and 2 bases, in that order; junction bases with no gene match: 2. Germline V gene lookup returns CDR1 MNHNY and CDR2 SVGAGI (reference sequence). There are 15 residues in the CDR3. CDR3 amino acids: CASSWGQGNTGELFF. The CDR3 bases are TGTGCCAGCAGTTGGGGACAGGGAAACACCGGGGAGCTGTTTTTT.

This chain connects TRBV2 to TRBJ2-5, with D unresolved. The CDR3 length is 12 residues. CDR1 SNHLY and CDR2 FYNNEI come from the germline V gene. V lost 6 bases to trimming and J lost 9 bases, with 14 bases between them. The CDR3 bases are TGTGCCAGCAGGCCCCTGGTCATGGCCCAGTACTTC. Protein sequence: CASRPLVMAQYF. Full variable domain (rest looked up from reference TRBV2 and TRBJ2-5): EPEVTQTPSHQVTQMGQEVILRCVPISNHLYFYWYRQILGQKVEFLVSFYNNEISEKSEIFDDQFSVERPDGSNFTLKIRSTKLEDSAMYFCASRPLVMAQYFGPGTRLLVL.

The rearrangement joins TRBV5-4 to TRBJ2-3; D possibly uses TRBD1 or TRBD2 (6 bases each). This CDR3 has 15 amino acids. The V end lost 4 bases, the J end lost 2 bases, and 14 bases lay between the germline ends. CDR1 is SGHNT, CDR2 YYREEE, per germline (reference sequence). This CDR3 reads CASSPLRGPTDTQYF. The CDR3 DNA reads TGTGCCAGCAGCCCTCTCCGGGGGCCCACAGATACGCAGTATTTT.

The chain combines TRBV14 with TRBJ1-1; the D is unclear. In germline, CDR1 is SGHDN, CDR2 FVKESK. The germline V and J ends were trimmed by 5 bases and 2 bases, with 12 bases remaining between them. This CDR3 comprises 14 residues. This CDR3 reads CASSVLMSNTEAFF. Here the CDR3 DNA reads TGTGCCAGCAGCGTTTTGATGAGCAACACTGAAGCTTTCTTT.

The chain has TRBV27 and TRBJ1-2; no clear D. CDR1 is MNHEY, CDR2 SMNVEV, per germline (reference sequence). V lost 5 bases and J 6 bases, leaving 16 bases between the germline ends. The CDR3 runs to 14 residues. The CDR3 sequence: CASSPAGRPDGYTF. The DNA of the CDR3 is TGTGCCAGCAGTCCCGCCGGGAGGCCGGATGGCTACACCTTC.

CDR3 protein: CSARADTGRNTEAFF. The CDR3 nucleotides are TGCAGTGCTCGAGCCGACACAGGGAGGAACACTGAAGCTTTCTTT. This rearrangement joins TRBV20-1 to TRBJ1-1; tentative D call: TRBD1 (6 bases). With 5 bases removed from V and 1 base from J, the gap between germline ends came to 17 bases. CDR1 and CDR2 (germline): DFQATT, SNEGSKA (reference sequence). The CDR3 extends over 15 amino acids.